The 25 T cell receptor beta chains below were found in one sample sequenced in a study of blood T cell repertoires in COVID-19. Sequenced by immunoSEQ multiplex PCR; TCRdb stores in-frame clones only, minus some. The repertoire includes 85,000 to 100,000 clones, 87% of them detected once, and around 19% sits in the top ten. Material: peripheral blood. The origin of the receptors is a woman in her sixties with COVID-19, enrolled during active disease.

The rearrangement links TRBV7-2 to TRBJ2-5; 11 nucleotides align to TRBD2. Germline-derived CDR1 and CDR2 are SGHTA and FQGNSA. This CDR3 is 16 amino acids long. With 7 bases clipped from V and 5 bases from J, the junction kept 12 bases outside the gene matches. The CDR3 DNA is TGTGCCAGCACCCTTAGTTGGCTAGCGGGAGGTGAGACCCAGTACTTC. Translating it yields CASTLSWLAGGETQYF.

The gene calls are TRBV14 and TRBJ1-4; a weak D match, TRBD1 (6 bases). Trimming pared 2 bases from V and 11 bases from J, leaving 21 bases between. The CDR3 sequence is 16 residues long. CDR1 and CDR2 from the germline V gene are SGHDN and FVKESK. Written as DNA, the CDR3 is TGTGCCAGCAGCCAAATTACTGGGATTAGGGGGACCAAACTGTTTTTT. Translation: CASSQITGIRGTKLFF. The full variable domain, rest sourced from reference TRBV14 and TRBJ1-4, is EAGVTQFPSHSVIEKGQTVTLRCDPISGHDNLYWYRRVMGKEIKFLLHFVKESKQDESGMPNNRFLAERTGGTYSTLKVQPAELEDSGVYFCASSQITGIRGTKLFFGSGTQLSVL.

This chain joins TRBV28 and TRBJ2-2, with D maybe TRBD2 (6 bases). Germline V lookup: CDR1 MDHEN, CDR2 SYDVKM. The CDR3 totals 15 residues. Trimming removed 1 base at V and 5 bases at J, with 11 bases between. CDR3 loop: CASSLYGAGTGELFF. The CDR3 region has the DNA TGTGCCAGCAGTTTATACGGGGCGGGGACCGGGGAGCTGTTTTTT.

V is TRBV19 and J is TRBJ1-5; D not certain. The CDR3 is made up of 13 amino acids. Germline values: CDR1 LNHDA, CDR2 SQIVND (reference sequence). The ends were cut back, 5 bases at V and 7 bases at J, with 12 bases in the middle. The CDR3 DNA is TGTGCCAGTAGTCCGCCCCTTCGGCAGCCCCAGCATTTT. This codes for CASSPPLRQPQHF.

The chain has TRBV10-2 and TRBJ2-2, with D unresolved. The CDR3 contains 13 residues. Trimming removed 2 bases at V and 7 bases at J, with 8 bases between. CDR1 WSHSY and CDR2 SAAADI come from the germline V gene. CDR3 sequence reads: CASSETEFGELFF. Here the CDR3 DNA reads TGCGCCAGCAGTGAGACGGAGTTCGGGGAGCTGTTTTTT.

This clone has a single count. The rearrangement uses TRBV7-9 and TRBJ1-2; D is perhaps TRBD1 (5 bases). CDR3 size: 13 residues. V was shortened by 3 bases and J by 7 bases, with 12 bases between the two germline ends. Germline-derived CDR1 and CDR2 are SEHNR and FQNEAQ (reference sequence). The CDR3: CASSFDSFSGYTF. The CDR3 coding sequence is TGTGCCAGCAGCTTCGACAGTTTTAGTGGCTACACCTTC.

The chain is built from TRBV6-5 and TRBJ2-5; 9 bases match TRBD1. Germline values: CDR1 MNHEY, CDR2 SVGAGI. The CDR3 length is 15 residues. With 0 bases clipped from V and 2 bases from J, the junction kept 1 base outside the gene matches. The CDR3 bases are TGTGCCAGCAGTTACTCCGGGACAGGGCAAGAGACCCAGTACTTC. It translates to CASSYSGTGQETQYF.

This chain uses TRBV6-5 with TRBJ1-1; D uncertain. Germline assignment: CDR1 MNHEY and CDR2 SVGAGI. Trimming shortened V by 2 bases and J by 5 bases, and 9 bases separated the two germline ends. This CDR3 has 13 amino acids. CDR3 coding DNA: TGTGCCAGCAGTTACCGCCGGGGAACTGAAGCTTTCTTT. This translates into CASSYRRGTEAFF.

This chain connects TRBV28 to TRBJ2-1; TRBD2 agrees at 11 bases. CDR1 MDHEN and CDR2 SYDVKM come from the germline V gene. The CDR3 runs to 15 residues. Trimming cost V 6 bases and J 3 bases; bases outside gene matches: 4. CDR3 DNA: TGTGCCAGCAGCCCGGGACTAGCGGTCTACAATGAGCAGTTCTTC. Amino acids: CASSPGLAVYNEQFF.

The chain uses TRBV25-1 and TRBJ2-7; TRBD1 aligns across 9 bases. CDR1 is MGHDK, CDR2 SYGVNS, per germline. J was trimmed by 0 bases and V by 0 bases; bases with no gene match: 3. The CDR3 length is 16 residues. The CDR3 is CASSEYMGQGSYEQYF. Here the CDR3 DNA reads TGTGCCAGCAGTGAATATATGGGACAGGGCTCCTACGAGCAGTACTTC.

This clone came up once. The chain employs TRBV6-5 and TRBJ1-4; D remains unclear. V was pared by 5 bases and J by 0 bases, with 7 bases between. This CDR3 has 14 amino acids. The germline CDR1 and CDR2 sequences are MNHEY and SVGAGI. Here the CDR3 DNA reads TGTGCCAGCAGTCACACCTCAACTAATGAAAAACTGTTTTTT. The encoded protein is CASSHTSTNEKLFF.

This clone was seen just once. The chain is built from TRBV19 and TRBJ2-1; D remains ambiguous. From germline, CDR1 is LNHDA and CDR2 SQIVND (reference sequence). Between the trimmed V and J ends, which lost 1 base and 7 bases, there was a span of 8 bases. The length of the CDR3 is 13 residues. CDR3 sequence reads: CASSIGQSNEQFF. CDR3 DNA sequence: TGTGCCAGTAGTATAGGCCAGTCTAATGAGCAGTTCTTC.

The chain combines TRBV23-1 with TRBJ2-1; D possibly corresponds to TRBD2 (6 bases). TRBV23-1 is identified as an open reading frame with a role that is uncertain. The CDR3 is 17 amino acids. V was trimmed by 0 bases and J by 1 base, leaving 13 bases between them. The CDR3 sequence is CASSQSRGFVSYNEQFF. Written as DNA, the CDR3 is TGCGCCAGCAGTCAATCGCGGGGATTCGTTTCCTACAATGAGCAGTTCTTC.

The V gene is TRBV11-3, the J gene TRBJ2-3; D gene ambiguous. In germline, CDR1 is SGHNT, CDR2 YENEEA. The CDR3 has 13 residues. Between the trimmed V and J ends, which lost 1 base and 7 bases, there was a span of 9 bases. This CDR3 reads CASSLVLGNTQYF. In DNA form, the CDR3 reads TGTGCCAGCAGCTTAGTCCTCGGTAATACGCAGTATTTT.

The rearrangement joins TRBV30 to TRBJ1-1; D unclear. The CDR3 is 15 amino acids. Between the trimmed V and J ends, which lost 4 bases and 3 bases, there was a span of 18 bases. Germline assignment: CDR1 GTSNPN and CDR2 SVGIG (reference sequence). CDR3 loop: CAWNFGRVWDTEAFF. CDR3 DNA: TGTGCCTGGAACTTCGGCCGGGTGTGGGACACTGAAGCTTTCTTT.

The chain links TRBV4-3 to TRBJ1-4; 8 nucleotides agree with TRBD1. CDR1 and CDR2 (germline): LGHNA, YSLEER. This CDR3 contains 16 residues. The V gene end was trimmed by 3 bases and the J gene end by 5 bases; junction bases not matched to a gene: 8. This CDR3 reads CASSQGPRTGNEKLFF. CDR3 sequence (DNA): TGCGCCAGCAGCCAGGGACCGCGGACAGGGAATGAAAAACTGTTTTTT.

The CDR3 sequence is CASSPAGAGYSNQPQHF. The CDR3 coding sequence is TGTGCCAGCTCACCGGCGGGGGCAGGATATAGCAATCAGCCCCAGCATTTT. The V gene is TRBV18, the J gene TRBJ1-5; tentative D call: TRBD1 (6 bases). This CDR3 is built from 17 residues. The germline gives CDR1 KGHSH, CDR2 LQKENI. V was cut by 3 bases and J by 0 bases, with 15 bases left in between.

The chain carries TRBV7-3 and TRBJ2-1; 10 nucleotides agree with TRBD2. From germline, CDR1 is SGHTA and CDR2 FQGTGA. V trimming: 1 base; J trimming: 9 bases; junction bases outside the gene matches: 9. This CDR3 is built from 16 residues. The CDR3 coding sequence is TGTGCCAGCAGCTTAAGAGTGGCTAGCGGGGGAAGTGAGCAGTTCTTC. It translates to CASSLRVASGGSEQFF.

The table lists this clone with a few counts. The genes are TRBV5-1 and TRBJ1-4; no definite D call. The CDR3 extends over 14 amino acids. Trimming took 5 bases from V and 4 from J, leaving 12 bases between them. The germline gives CDR1 SGHRS, CDR2 YFSETQ. The CDR3 coding sequence is TGCGCCAGCAGACCGGGATCGCTTAATGAAAAACTGTTTTTT. It translates to CASRPGSLNEKLFF.

This chain connects TRBV6-2 or TRBV6-3 to TRBJ1-5, with TRBD1 matching over 9 bases. This CDR3 is 15 amino acids long. The V segment lost 5 bases and the J segment 6 bases; nucleotides outside the gene matches: 8. The germline gives CDR1 MNHEY, CDR2 SVGEGT. In DNA, the CDR3 is TGTGCCAGCAGTCGTCCGGGACAGGGACTTCAGCCCCAGCATTTT. Protein: CASSRPGQGLQPQHF.

This clone was detected once. V usage is TRBV19 and J usage is TRBJ1-2, with 7 bases identical to TRBD1. Germline-derived CDR1 and CDR2 are LNHDA and SQIVND (reference sequence). With 3 bases clipped from V and 4 bases from J, the junction kept 2 bases outside the gene matches. The CDR3 has 13 amino acids. In DNA, the CDR3 is TGTGCCAGTAGTATCCGGGACAGCTATGGCTACACCTTC. Translating it yields CASSIRDSYGYTF. The full variable domain, with the rest looked up from reference TRBV19 and TRBJ1-2, is DGGITQSPKYLFRKEGQNVTLSCEQNLNHDAMYWYRQDPGQGLRLIYYSQIVNDFQKGDIAEGYSVSREKKESFPLTVTSAQKNPTAFYLCASSIRDSYGYTFGSGTRLTVV.

The gene calls are TRBV5-1 and TRBJ2-1; 8 bases are a match to TRBD2. The V segment lost 3 bases and the J segment 0 bases; nucleotides outside the gene matches: 8. From germline, CDR1 is SGHRS and CDR2 YFSETQ. This CDR3 has 17 residues. The CDR3: CASSSGGSGRSYNEQFF. CDR3 in DNA: TGCGCCAGCAGCTCGGGGGGGTCTGGGCGCTCCTACAATGAGCAGTTCTTC.

This clone has a single count. The chain carries TRBV5-1 and TRBJ2-1; D perhaps matches TRBD1 (5 bases). Per the germline V gene, CDR1 is SGHRS and CDR2 is YFSETQ. This CDR3 has 15 amino acids. The germline V and J ends were trimmed by 0 bases and 5 bases, with 12 bases remaining between them. Here the CDR3 DNA reads TGCGCCAGCAGCTTGGGAACAGGTAATAACAATGAGCAGTTCTTC. This codes for CASSLGTGNNNEQFF.

DNA of the CDR3: TGTGCCAGCAGTTTCCAGGACTACTACGAGCAGTACTTC. It translates to CASSFQDYYEQYF. The chain uses TRBV28 and TRBJ2-7, with D perhaps matching TRBD2 (6 bases). Germline CDR1 reads MDHEN; CDR2 reads SYDVKM. CDR3 length: 13 residues. Trimming cost V 3 bases and J 3 bases, with 9 bases left between them.

The rearrangement uses TRBV29-1 and TRBJ2-7; TRBD1 matches at 9 bases. The V segment lost 4 bases and the J segment 7 bases; nucleotides outside the gene matches: 8. CDR1 is SQVTM, CDR2 ANQGSEA, per germline. The CDR3 is made up of 13 amino acids. The chain's CDR3 is CSVARQGVGEQYF. In DNA form, the CDR3 reads TGCAGCGTTGCCAGACAGGGGGTGGGGGAGCAGTACTTC.